The 3 T cell receptor beta chains below were found in one sample sequenced in a study of shared clonotypes between healthy human individuals. Using immunoSEQ multiplex PCR, the repertoire was profiled, and TCRdb retains in-frame clones only, with some absent. Among about 1.1 million clones listed, around 82% were seen once. Input material: memory CD4+ T cells from PBMCs. Subset reported: CD45RA-negative fraction. Receptor source: a man aged 18 to 35 in good health. Some clones in this sample may be carry-over from other donors' samples.

The V and J genes are TRBV19 and TRBJ1-4; TRBD1 agrees at 7 bases. This CDR3 spans 15 amino acids. V dropped 1 base and J dropped 8; count of bases not matched to a gene: 7. Germline V gene data show CDR1 as LNHDA and CDR2 as SQIVND (reference sequence). CDR3 residues: CASSIATGAYEKLFF. The CDR3 coding sequence is TGTGCCAGTAGTATAGCCACAGGGGCCTACGAAAAACTGTTTTTT.

The chain employs TRBV2 and TRBJ1-5, with D perhaps TRBD1 (5 bases). CDR3 size: 14 residues. Germline CDR1 is SNHLY and CDR2 is FYNNEI. The V end was cut by 5 bases, the J end by 1 base, with 9 bases between. The CDR3 here is CASSPGLSNQPQHF. In nucleotides, the CDR3 is TGTGCCAGCAGTCCGGGACTGAGCAATCAGCCCCAGCATTTT. Drawing the rest from reference TRBV2 and TRBJ1-5, the complete variable domain is EPEVTQTPSHQVTQMGQEVILRCVPISNHLYFYWYRQILGQKVEFLVSFYNNEISEKSEIFDDQFSVERPDGSNFTLKIRSTKLEDSAMYFCASSPGLSNQPQHFGDGTRLSIL.

Concerning this clone itself: The identical CDR3 is also encoded by other nucleotide sequences in the sample. The chain uses TRBV5-1 and TRBJ1-3, with a tentative D call TRBD1 (5 bases). In germline, CDR1 is SGHRS, CDR2 YFSETQ. The CDR3 runs 15 residues. The V and J ends lost 4 bases and 4 bases respectively, with 15 bases between them. The CDR3 sequence is CASSPAGDRGNTIYF. The DNA for the CDR3 is TGCGCCAGCAGCCCCGCCGGGGACCGGGGAAACACCATATATTTT.